Listed below are T cell receptor beta chains from one sample, sequenced in a study of immune evolution from preneoplasia to lung adenocarcinoma. The method was immunoSEQ multiplex PCR; TCRdb's version includes in-frame clones alone and lacks a portion of them. Of nearly 5,500 clones in the sample, 75% to 90% were seen once. The sequenced material came from FFPE invasive lung adenocarcinoma tissue. The source is a person between 45 and 75 years old with lung adenocarcinoma. Both conserved end residues are part of each CDR3. Fields, in order: CDR3 protein, clone size, V gene, CDR3 length. Part of the rows lack a size; the others show once, few, many or a class for expanded clones.

CASTPSGAGGSYEQYF | . | TRBV19 | 16
CAISAGTSGSLETQYF | . | TRBV10-3 | 16
CASSSDRGAKNIQYF | . | TRBV11-1 | 15
CASSSRWTAGGETQYF | . | TRBV11-3 | 16
CATSREPLGRNNEKLFF | . | TRBV15 | 17
CASSLSIGSRYF | . | TRBV28 | 12
CASSPKTIAKNIQYF | . | TRBV25-1 | 15
CASSLRRDTGELFF | . | TRBV27 | 14
CASSLALAGARTDTQYF | once | TRBV5-4 | 17
CASSTGDSGGQETQYF | . | TRBV4-2 | 16
CASSWRQGPSGNTIYF | . | TRBV5-6 | 16
CASSGWTGGGYEQYF | . | TRBV7-9 | 15
CAWNRDSQEQYF | . | TRBV30 | 12
CAIGRGETQYF | once | TRBV10-3 | 11
CSAPTVGIQYF | . | TRBV20-1 | 11
CASSIGGGKSYEQYF | . | TRBV19 | 15
CASSLQETQYF | . | TRBV5-1 | 11
CASSKAGGPSDTQYF | . | TRBV21-1 | 15
CASSFLSSNPNEQFF | . | TRBV27 | 15
CAIFRRGANVLTF | once | TRBV28 | 13
CASSLDLLYTQYF | . | TRBV11-2 | 13
CATGSRQGTDTQYF | . | TRBV15 | 14
CASSFSGRYQETQYF | . | TRBV11-3 | 15
CASRAQGGTGELFF | once | TRBV2 | 14
CASSLFMTSGSTDTQYF | . | TRBV28 | 17
CASSQSGPRTDTQYF | . | TRBV9 | 15
CASSLAGGVTEAFF | . | TRBV5-6 | 14
CASKEGNTGELFF | . | TRBV10-2 | 13
CASSLSHLPEQFF | . | TRBV27 | 13
CASSYSIPSSGNTIYF | . | TRBV6-5 | 16
CASSSAVGRTSGNEQFF | . | TRBV7-3 | 17
CASSQSMDEQYF | . | TRBV5-1 | 12
CASSPGTSLSYEQYF | . | TRBV16 | 15
CASSPPMGTVGTGELFF | . | TRBV18 | 17
CASKPLAGSTGELFF | . | TRBV19 | 15
CASSLILGPDTQYF | . | TRBV7-3 | 14